A selection of T cell receptor beta chains follows, all from one sample in a study of TIL therapy for anti-PD-1-resistant metastatic lung cancer. Data came from immunoSEQ multiplex PCR; TCRdb stores just in-frame clones and leaves some out. The repertoire has 50,000 to 65,000 clones, roughly 77% of them found once; the top ten carry just under 3%. The sample in question was blood, obtained at baseline. These receptors were obtained from a person aged 25 to 85 with non-small cell lung cancer. Each CDR3 is given with its conserved first and last residue. A D gene is named only where the DNA matches it firmly. For some rows the clone size is stated as once, few or many, or as a class when expanded; others skip it.

j_gene | v_gene | abundance | d_gene | CDR3nt | CDR3aa
TRBJ1-1 | TRBV5-1 | . | . | TGCGCCAGCAGCTTGCCGGGGAACACTGAAGCTTTCTTT | CASSLPGNTEAFF
TRBJ2-3 | TRBV9 | . | TRBD2 | TGTGCCAGCAGCGTAACGGGGGGAGCGGGAACTAGCACAGATACGCAGTATTTT | CASSVTGGAGTSTDTQYF
TRBJ1-2 | TRBV5-6 | . | . | TGTGCCAGCAGCTTGGCCCAGGCAGGCTATGGCTACACCTTC | CASSLAQAGYGYTF
TRBJ1-5 | TRBV25-1 | . | . | TGTGCCAGCAGTAACCGGGCCGCGGTCCAGCCCCAGCATTTT | CASSNRAAVQPQHF
TRBJ2-5 | TRBV6-5 | . | . | TGTGCCAGCACCCTGGGGGCAGAGACCCAGTACTTC | CASTLGAETQYF
TRBJ2-7 | TRBV18 | few | TRBD2 | TGTGCCAGCTCACCCGTCGGAGCGGGAGTCGGCTCCTACGAGCAGTACTTC | CASSPVGAGVGSYEQYF
TRBJ2-3 | TRBV5-4 | . | . | TGTGCCAGCAGCTTGGATGGGGCCGGGGATACGCAGTATTTT | CASSLDGAGDTQYF
TRBJ2-5 | TRBV5-4 | . | TRBD2 | TGTGCCAGCAGTATGACTAGCGGCCAAGAGACCCAGTACTTC | CASSMTSGQETQYF
TRBJ2-7 | TRBV9 | . | TRBD2 | TGTGCCAGCAGCGTAGAGGCTAGCGGGGGTTACGAGCAGTACTTC | CASSVEASGGYEQYF
TRBJ1-2 | TRBV6-2/TRBV6-3 | . | . | TGTGCCAGCAGTCAGGGTAATGGCTACACCTTC | CASSQGNGYTF
TRBJ2-5 | TRBV27 | . | . | TGTGCCAGCAGTTTATCACCAGCCCAAGAGACCCAGTACTTC | CASSLSPAQETQYF